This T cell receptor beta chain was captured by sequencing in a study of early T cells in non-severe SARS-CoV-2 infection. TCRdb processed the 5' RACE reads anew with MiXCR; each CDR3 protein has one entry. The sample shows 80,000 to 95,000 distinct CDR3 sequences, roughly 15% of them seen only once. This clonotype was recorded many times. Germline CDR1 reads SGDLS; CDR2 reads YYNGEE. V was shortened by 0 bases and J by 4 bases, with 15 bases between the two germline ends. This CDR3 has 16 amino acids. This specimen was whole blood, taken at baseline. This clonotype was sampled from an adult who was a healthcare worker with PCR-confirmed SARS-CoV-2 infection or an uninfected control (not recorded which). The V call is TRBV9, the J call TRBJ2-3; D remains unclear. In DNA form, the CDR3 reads TGTGCCAGCAGCGTAGGCACGTCTTTTATTGCAGATACGCAGTATTTT. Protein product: CASSVGTSFIADTQYF.